The 12 T cell receptor beta chains below come from one sample, sequenced in a study of T-cell memory formation after mild COVID-19. One entry per CDR3 protein, called by TCRdb with MiXCR from the 5' RACE reads. Of under 550,000 distinct CDR3 sequences in the sample, over 15% were seen once. The sample taken for sequencing was PBMCs or a T cell subset sorted from them (not recorded which). These receptors all stem from a man aged 18 to 35 who had mild COVID-19 (a few samples of this study predate the infection). Cell type and time point are not known.

The CDR3 region is CASSSRGQGALLGYTF. The CDR3 DNA sequence: TGCGCCAGCAGCTCCCGGGGACAGGGGGCGCTTCTTGGCTACACCTTC. J is TRBJ1-2 and V is TRBV5-1; 12 bases are a match to TRBD1. CDR1 and CDR2 from the germline V gene are SGHRS and YFSETQ. The CDR3 runs 16 residues. The V gene end was trimmed by 3 bases and the J gene end by 7 bases; junction bases not matched to a gene: 10.

V usage is TRBV24-1 and J usage is TRBJ2-3; either TRBD1 or TRBD2 may supply D (5 bases each). V lost 1 base to trimming and J lost 4 bases, with 11 bases between them. CDR3 length: 15 amino acids. Looked up from germline, CDR1 is KGHDR and CDR2 is SFDVKD. This CDR3 is CATSDFSGPSDTQYF. For the CDR3, the DNA is TGTGCCACCAGTGATTTCTCGGGGCCATCAGATACGCAGTATTTT.

Only a few counts were recorded for this clonotype. The chain joins TRBV21-1 to TRBJ2-1; whether TRBD2, the table's D call, matches the DNA was not checked. TRBV21-1 is marked as a pseudogene. The CDR3 is made up of 16 amino acids. The CDR3 DNA reads as TGTGCCAGCACCTCAATGAGGACTCCCTCCTACAATGAGCAGTTCTTC. The encoded protein is CASTSMRTPSYNEQFF.

This clonotype was detected ten times or more. The V call is TRBV12-3 or TRBV12-4, the J call TRBJ1-1; D is possibly TRBD1 (5 bases). This CDR3 is 15 amino acids long. Trimming removed 5 bases at V and 2 bases at J, with 15 bases between. CDR3 bases: TGTGCCAGCAGTCCCGAGGTGGGGGAAAACACTGAAGCTTTCTTT. Protein product: CASSPEVGENTEAFF.

This clonotype was recorded at least ten times. The rearrangement joins TRBV6-6 to TRBJ1-6; the D is unclear. V lost 11 bases and J lost 14, with 22 bases in between. This CDR3 has 13 residues. In germline, CDR1 is MNHNY, CDR2 SVGAGI (reference sequence). This chain's CDR3 is CAAGRPGESTLHF. The DNA for the CDR3 is TGTGCCGCCGGACGACCTGGGGAATCAACCCTCCACTTT.

The rearrangement joins TRBV7-8 to TRBJ2-7; TRBD2 agrees at 11 bases. Trimming took 5 bases from V and 6 from J; bases not matched to a gene: 12. The CDR3 runs 16 residues. Germline CDR1 and CDR2: SGHVS and FQNEAQ. Here the CDR3 DNA reads TGTGCCAGCAGCCGACTAGCGGGGCCCCGTGAGGGCGAGCAGTACGTC. It encodes CASSRLAGPREGEQYV.

This clonotype was seen more than once but under ten times. CDR3 region: CASSLFLVGPDTQYF. The CDR3 nucleotides read TGTGCCAGCAGCTTATTCTTGGTTGGGCCAGATACGCAGTATTTT. The chain uses TRBV7-9 and TRBJ2-3; D uncertain. The CDR3 has 15 amino acids. Germline values: CDR1 SEHNR, CDR2 FQNEAQ (reference sequence). Trimming stripped 2 bases from V and 4 bases from J, with 13 bases between.

The chain combines TRBV13 with TRBJ2-7; perhaps TRBD1 as D (6 bases). V lost 4 bases and J 0 bases, leaving 13 bases between the germline ends. The CDR3 is 15 residues long. CDR1 is PRHDT and CDR2 is FYEKMQ in the germline V gene (reference sequence). In DNA, the CDR3 is TGTGCCAGCAGCTCCCCGGGACACAGCTCCTACGAGCAGTACGTC. Translation: CASSSPGHSSYEQYV.

Of note for this clonotype: Compared with germline, one end of the junction differs, possibly owing to a read error. V gene TRBV3-1 combines with J gene TRBJ1-3; D might be TRBD1 (5 bases). Germline V gene lookup returns CDR1 LGHDT and CDR2 YNNKEL (reference sequence). The length of the CDR3 is 14 residues. The DNA for the CDR3 is TGTGCCAGCATGCCAAGGGGCTCTGGAAACACCATATGTTTT. This sequence encodes CASMPRGSGNTICF.

This clonotype was counted a few times. The V and J genes are TRBV7-2 and TRBJ2-2; D is possibly TRBD1 or TRBD2 (6 bases each). Germline V gives CDR1 SGHTA, CDR2 FQGNSA. Trimming stripped 5 bases from V and 1 base from J, with 11 bases between. The CDR3 is 15 residues long. In DNA form, the CDR3 reads TGTGCCAGCAGCAAAGGGGGGAGGAACACCGGGGAGCTGTTTTTT. The encoded protein is CASSKGGRNTGELFF.

The chain couples TRBV6-5 to TRBJ1-1; D unresolved. In germline, CDR1 is MNHEY, CDR2 SVGAGI. This CDR3 is built from 15 residues. V lost 6 bases to trimming and J lost 0 bases, with 14 bases between them. The CDR3 loop reads CASSRLTQMNTEAFF. CDR3 in DNA: TGTGCCAGCAGCCGCCTAACACAAATGAACACTGAAGCTTTCTTT.

The CDR3 region is CASRPYSHGYTF. The CDR3 DNA reads TGTGCCAGCAGACCTTATTCCCACGGCTACACCTTC. This chain connects TRBV5-6 to TRBJ1-2; D is undetermined. V was clipped by 5 bases and J by 8 bases, with 13 bases between them. The CDR3 spans 12 residues. Germline-derived CDR1 and CDR2 are SGHDT and YYEEEE.